The TCR beta chain under discussion was sequenced for a study of post-analysis software for immune sequencing data. Across the study: As for disease course, relapsing-remitting, secondary progressive and progressive-relapsing multiple sclerosis were all included. General study points: Roughly 5 TRBV segments, TRBV5-6, TRBV5-1 and TRBV20-1 among them, were found more frequent in patients than controls. When the samples were clustered directly with F measure, those that had been prepared in the same batch showed strong co-clustering.

In its sample, this clonotype was seen a few times. Its specificity is unknown. cDNA libraries for TCR beta contained unique molecular identifiers. TCRdb fed the PCR reads into MiXCR, producing one record per CDR3 protein. The sample lists 350,000 to 450,000 distinct CDR3 sequences, approximately 38% occurring once. The CDR3 runs 14 residues. V was shortened by 10 bases and J by 0 bases, with 16 bases between the two germline ends. The germline V gene has CDR1 LNHNV and CDR2 YYDKDF (reference sequence). The chain combines TRBV15 with TRBJ2-7; D might be TRBD1 (6 bases). This clonotype was obtained from a girl aged 2 to 9 with multiple sclerosis. Sample: blood. CDR3 region: CAIGSDRSSYEQYF. The CDR3 bases are TGTGCCATAGGCTCCGACAGGTCCTCCTACGAGCAGTACTTC.